This T cell receptor (beta chain) comes out of a study of early T cells in non-severe SARS-CoV-2 infection. The CDR3 is 15 amino acids. CDR1 and CDR2 (germline): MNHEY, SVGAGI. V was clipped by 5 bases and J by 3 bases; unmatched bases: 8. This clonotype came up many times. The library protocol tagged individual cDNA molecules with unique molecular identifiers. TCRdb re-analysed the 5' RACE reads in MiXCR, keeping a single row per CDR3 protein. This repertoire shows 30,000 to 40,000 distinct CDR3 sequences, 5.5% to 7.5% found once; its top ten account for approximately 7.6%. The sequence was obtained from an adult who was a healthcare worker with PCR-confirmed SARS-CoV-2 infection or an uninfected control (not recorded which). The specimen was whole blood. The genes are TRBV6-5 and TRBJ1-1; 8 bases align to TRBD1. In DNA form, the CDR3 reads TGTGCCAGCAGTCCTCTTCAGGGGGCCTACACTGAAGCTTTCTTT. Translation gives CASSPLQGAYTEAFF.